A single sample gave rise to the 12 T cell receptor beta chains below, sequenced in a study of cytomegalovirus exposure and HLA in healthy donors. 13 Jbeta primers and 60 Vbeta primers were used for the PCR. Libraries were prepared by immunoSEQ multiplex PCR; TCRdb keeps only in-frame clonotypes and omits some of them. The sample comprises 70,000 to 95,000 clones, roughly 83% of which are singletons, and around 15% rests with the top ten. The specimen sequenced was PBMCs. The receptors were sampled from a woman in her forties in good health and CMV-seropositive.

There are a few counts of this clone. The J gene is TRBJ2-7, the V gene TRBV11-1; 7 positions agree with TRBD2. The CDR3 has 13 amino acids. V dropped 5 bases and J dropped 7; count of bases not matched to a gene: 8. Germline lookup yields CDR1 SGHAT and CDR2 FQDESV (reference sequence). The CDR3 spells CASSRPPGGEQYF. The CDR3 bases are TGTGCCAGCAGCCGACCGCCGGGGGGTGAGCAGTACTTC.

The V and J genes are TRBV6-5 and TRBJ1-6; maybe TRBD1 (5 bases). CDR3 length: 13 amino acids. V was shortened by 10 bases and J by 9 bases, with 16 bases between the two germline ends. Germline V gives CDR1 MNHEY, CDR2 SVGAGI. The DNA of the CDR3 is TGTGCCACCCTCCGGGGGAAGGGTTCACCCCTCCACTTT. Its protein is CATLRGKGSPLHF.

The chain joins TRBV29-1 to TRBJ2-1; 9 nucleotides agree with TRBD2. This CDR3 region has 15 residues. The junction had 7 bases not matched to a gene; V was cut back by 7 bases and J by 0 bases. The V gene's germline CDR1 is SQVTM and CDR2 ANQGSEA. CDR3 sequence reads: CSAASGASSYNEQFF. The CDR3, as DNA: TGCAGCGCTGCTAGCGGGGCTAGCTCCTACAATGAGCAGTTCTTC.

The rearrangement uses TRBV7-2 and TRBJ1-2; tentatively, D is TRBD1 (6 bases). The CDR3 is made up of 15 amino acids. The ends were cut back, 5 bases at V and 5 bases at J, with 18 bases in the middle. The germline V gene encodes CDR1 SGHTA and CDR2 FQGNSA. The DNA of the CDR3 is TGTGCCAGCAGCCAACCGACAGGTAGTATTTATGGCTACACCTTC. It specifies CASSQPTGSIYGYTF.

The V gene is TRBV7-8, the J gene TRBJ2-3; TRBD2 might be the D (7 bases). Germline V gene sequence: CDR1 SGHVS, CDR2 FQNEAQ. The CDR3 is made up of 16 amino acids. Trimming pared 6 bases from V and 3 bases from J, leaving 19 bases between. The CDR3 protein is CASRQDRGGWTDTQYF. CDR3 in DNA: TGTGCCAGCAGACAGGATAGGGGGGGATGGACAGATACGCAGTATTTT. Supplemented by reference TRBV7-8 and TRBJ2-3, the full variable domain reads GAGVSQSPRYKVAKRGQDVALRCDPISGHVSLFWYQQALGQGPEFLTYFQNEAQLDKSGLPSDRFFAERPEGSVSTLKIQRTQQEDSAVYLCASRQDRGGWTDTQYFGPGTRLTVL.

The rearrangement uses TRBV9 and TRBJ1-5; TRBD1 aligns across 7 bases. Looked up from germline, CDR1 is SGDLS and CDR2 is YYNGEE. Germline trimming cut 2 bases from V and 4 bases from J; bases unmatched to any gene: 3. CDR3 length equals 14 residues. The DNA for the CDR3 is TGTGCCAGCAGCGTTGCAGGGGGAAATCAGCCCCAGCATTTT. Translating it yields CASSVAGGNQPQHF.

CDR3 sequence (DNA): TGTGCCAGCAGTTACTCCTCGACCCTTTCGGGGGAGCAGTTCTTC. Amino acids: CASSYSSTLSGEQFF. The chain joins TRBV6-6 to TRBJ2-1, with TRBD2 as a possible D gene (5 bases). The CDR3 has 15 residues. Looked up from germline, CDR1 is MNHNY and CDR2 is SVGAGI (reference sequence). The V end lost 0 bases, the J end lost 10 bases, and 16 bases lay between the germline ends.

The V call is TRBV19, the J call TRBJ2-7, with 8 bases matching TRBD1. This CDR3 comprises 15 residues. Germline lookup yields CDR1 LNHDA and CDR2 SQIVND (reference sequence). J lost 0 bases, V lost 6 bases, and 7 bases had no gene match. CDR3 DNA: TGTGCCAGTAGGACACAGGGGGTGGGCTCCTACGAGCAGTACTTC. This codes for CASRTQGVGSYEQYF.

This chain joins TRBV5-1 and TRBJ2-3; the D is unclear. The CDR3 is 15 residues long. V lost 0 bases and J lost 0, with 8 bases in between. The germline V gene encodes CDR1 SGHRS and CDR2 YFSETQ. CDR3 in amino acids: CASSLAPYSTDTQYF. The CDR3 coding sequence is TGCGCCAGCAGCTTGGCCCCCTATAGCACAGATACGCAGTATTTT.

The rearrangement joins TRBV27 to TRBJ2-3; D may be TRBD1 (6 bases). In germline, CDR1 is MNHEY, CDR2 SMNVEV (reference sequence). V dropped 3 bases and J dropped 5 bases, with 12 bases sitting between them. This CDR3 comprises 14 residues. CDR3 coding DNA: TGTGCCAGCAGTTTCCTGGGGGCGCGAGATACGCAGTATTTT. Its protein product is CASSFLGARDTQYF.

This clone was seen a single time. The chain recombines TRBV7-2 with TRBJ1-1; a weak D match, TRBD1 (5 bases). The CDR3 has 15 residues. Per germline, CDR1 SGHTA and CDR2 FQGNSA. Between the trimmed V and J ends, which lost 3 bases and 1 base, there was a span of 12 bases. The CDR3 DNA sequence: TGTGCCAGCAGCTTGCGGGGGGTACAGAACACTGAAGCTTTCTTT. The encoded protein is CASSLRGVQNTEAFF.

V is TRBV27 and J is TRBJ2-1; D possibly corresponds to TRBD2 (5 bases). Germline CDR1 MNHEY, CDR2 SMNVEV (reference sequence). The CDR3 extends over 14 amino acids. Trimming left V 6 bases short and J 3 bases short, with 12 bases between. CDR3 residues: CASRPGLNYNEQFF. For the CDR3, the DNA is TGTGCCAGCAGGCCTGGACTGAACTACAATGAGCAGTTCTTC.